This is a list of T cell receptor beta chains from one sample in a study of identical twins. TCRdb processed the 5' RACE reads anew with MiXCR; each CDR3 protein has one entry. Among hundreds of thousands of distinct CDR3 sequences listed, approximately 7% were seen once. The data were also submitted as part of a second study, on yellow fever vaccine responses in identical twins.

The sequencing input was memory (CD45RO+) T cells sorted from blood. These TCRs come from a woman younger than 30 in good health. CDR3s leave out the opening cysteine and the closing phenylalanine or tryptophan.

V gene: TRBV14; CDR3 protein: ASSLVQGLRDGYT
V gene: TRBV28; CDR3 protein: ASSPYGTSVADTQY
V gene: TRBV3-1; CDR3 protein: ASSQYTGTTNEQF
V gene: TRBV5-6; CDR3 protein: ASSLELWGGTDTQY
V gene: TRBV6-5; CDR3 protein: ASSYSTGTEQY
V gene: TRBV6-6; CDR3 protein: AIGPESNYGYT
V gene: TRBV5-1; CDR3 protein: ASSSGDRTGELF
V gene: TRBV28; CDR3 protein: ASSLISGRENEQF
V gene: TRBV6-4; CDR3 protein: ASSDSSEIGEQF
V gene: TRBV6-1; CDR3 protein: ASSLTLSSYNEQF
V gene: TRBV7-6; CDR3 protein: ASSLEKGTYEQY
V gene: TRBV12-3/TRBV12-4; CDR3 protein: ASSLMGLTYNEQF
V gene: TRBV20-1; CDR3 protein: SARRGQGDTQY
V gene: TRBV6-4; CDR3 protein: ASSATVNNSPLH
V gene: TRBV11-2; CDR3 protein: ASSFTGTGELF
V gene: TRBV20-1; CDR3 protein: SAGLGGEANYGYT
V gene: TRBV11-2; CDR3 protein: ASSFFGGSGGLTYNEQF
V gene: TRBV20-1; CDR3 protein: SAPEQNTEAF
V gene: TRBV7-8; CDR3 protein: ASTEAKALGQGNTIY
V gene: TRBV7-6; CDR3 protein: ASSLGRVAGARTDTQY
V gene: TRBV3-1; CDR3 protein: ASSQSETGKLF
V gene: TRBV19; CDR3 protein: ASNPAGSTGELF
V gene: TRBV7-7; CDR3 protein: ASSLSFQAGYNEQF
V gene: TRBV7-6; CDR3 protein: ASSLNPPGDRPNTEAF
V gene: TRBV27; CDR3 protein: ASSLNGQQNYEQY
V gene: TRBV5-1; CDR3 protein: ASSLPGINEQF
V gene: TRBV7-9; CDR3 protein: ASSSWDRYSPGLG
V gene: TRBV29-1; CDR3 protein: SSSDSVNYGYT
V gene: TRBV5-1; CDR3 protein: ASSFDRVGGYT
V gene: TRBV6-4; CDR3 protein: ASSGSVGTDTQY
V gene: TRBV5-1; CDR3 protein: ASSLDAIQNTEAF
V gene: TRBV14; CDR3 protein: ASSQLGLAGNNEQF
V gene: TRBV4-1; CDR3 protein: ASSHVLAGGPGETQY
V gene: TRBV28; CDR3 protein: ASSFLAGRNNHYEQY
V gene: TRBV12-3/TRBV12-4; CDR3 protein: ASSLADNYEQY
V gene: TRBV24-1; CDR3 protein: ATSDPTQSTDTQY
V gene: TRBV5-1; CDR3 protein: ASNNQIDTQY
V gene: TRBV5-1; CDR3 protein: ASSLGSSGSPLH
V gene: TRBV7-2; CDR3 protein: ASSLSSSGQLGKTQY
V gene: TRBV3-1; CDR3 protein: ASSQMPGLNTGELF
V gene: TRBV10-3; CDR3 protein: AISANSGNIYNEQF
V gene: TRBV16; CDR3 protein: ASSQDTAGGYGYT